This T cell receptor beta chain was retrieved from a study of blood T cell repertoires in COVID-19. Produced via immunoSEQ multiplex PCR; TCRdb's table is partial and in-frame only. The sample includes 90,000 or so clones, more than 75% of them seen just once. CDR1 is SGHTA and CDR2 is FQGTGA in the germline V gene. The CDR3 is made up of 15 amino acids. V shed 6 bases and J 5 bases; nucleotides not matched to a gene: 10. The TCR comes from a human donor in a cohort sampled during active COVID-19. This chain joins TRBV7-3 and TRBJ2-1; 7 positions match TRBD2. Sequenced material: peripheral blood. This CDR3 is CASSQRGSKDNEQFF. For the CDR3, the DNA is TGTGCCAGCAGTCAGCGCGGGAGTAAGGACAATGAGCAGTTCTTC.